Presented here are 29 T cell receptor beta chains from one specimen sequenced in a study of blood T cell repertoires in COVID-19. Measured with immunoSEQ multiplex PCR; TCRdb has only the in-frame clones, and not every one. The sample comprises some 70,000 clones, just over 85% of which are singletons, and almost 1.5% rests with the top ten. What was sequenced was peripheral blood. These TCRs come from a woman aged 55-69 years with acute or convalescent COVID-19.

This clone was seen a handful of times. V and J are TRBV28 and TRBJ1-2; 9 positions match TRBD1. This CDR3 is built from 19 residues. Germline CDR1 and CDR2: MDHEN and SYDVKM. V lost 5 bases, J lost 0 bases, and 16 bases stayed unmatched. Here the CDR3 reads CASSQMRRDRERANYGYTF. CDR3 in DNA: TGTGCCAGCAGTCAAATGAGACGGGACAGGGAGAGAGCTAACTATGGCTACACCTTC.

V and J are TRBV18 and TRBJ2-3; TRBD1 matches 9 bases. The CDR3 runs to 14 residues. Germline CDR1 and CDR2: KGHSH and LQKENI. Trimming removed 7 bases from V and 6 bases from J; junction bases left unmatched: 8. In nucleotides, the CDR3 is TGTGCCAGCTTTCCCGGGACAGGGCGGGATACGCAGTATTTT. The encoded protein is CASFPGTGRDTQYF.

V usage is TRBV3-1 (or the pseudogene TRBV3-2) and J usage is TRBJ1-2, with D possibly TRBD1 on 5 matching bases. The CDR3 spans 13 residues. Germline CDR1 is LGHDT and CDR2 is YNNKEL (reference sequence). The germline V and J ends were trimmed by 0 bases and 6 bases, with 8 bases remaining between them. CDR3 region: CASSQEWGDGYTF. The CDR3 DNA sequence: TGTGCCAGCAGCCAAGAGTGGGGGGATGGCTACACCTTC.

The chain is built from TRBV5-1 and TRBJ1-4, with 8 bases aligning to TRBD1. After removal of 5 bases from V and 0 bases from J, the junction contained 6 bases not matched to a gene. The CDR3 has 16 amino acids. CDR1 and CDR2 from the germline V gene are SGHRS and YFSETQ. CDR3 region: CASRQGGSATNEKLFF. As DNA, the CDR3 is TGCGCCAGCAGACAGGGGGGTAGTGCAACTAATGAAAAACTGTTTTTT.

V gene TRBV10-3 combines with J gene TRBJ1-5; possibly TRBD1 for D (6 bases). V was pared by 5 bases and J by 6 bases, with 17 bases between. Looked up from germline, CDR1 is ENHRY and CDR2 is SYGVKD. This CDR3 region has 15 residues. The CDR3 reads CAISPQGSGGQPQHF. In DNA, the CDR3 is TGTGCCATCAGTCCACAGGGAAGCGGAGGTCAGCCCCAGCATTTT.

The chain uses TRBV30 and TRBJ1-5; TRBD1 might be the D (6 bases). V was pared by 0 bases and J by 6 bases, with 9 bases between. Germline V CDR1 and CDR2: GTSNPN, SVGIG (reference sequence). This CDR3 has 13 residues. CDR3 region: CAWSVNRAQPQHF. DNA for the CDR3: TGTGCCTGGAGTGTAAACAGGGCTCAGCCCCAGCATTTT.

The chain joins TRBV6-5 to TRBJ1-1, with a weak D call TRBD1 (6 bases). Germline CDR1 is MNHEY and CDR2 is SVGAGI. This CDR3 has 14 residues. V lost 8 bases to trimming and J lost 8 bases, with 21 bases between them. The CDR3 sequence is CASLGQPINPEAFF. Written as DNA, the CDR3 is TGTGCCAGCTTAGGACAGCCTATAAACCCAGAAGCTTTCTTT.

The rearrangement joins TRBV5-4 to TRBJ1-5, with D hard to call. CDR3 size: 15 residues. Germline V CDR1 and CDR2: SGHNT, YYREEE (reference sequence). Trimming removed 2 bases from V and 7 bases from J, with 16 bases in between. The CDR3 loop reads CASSFRTGFSQPQHF. CDR3 nucleotides: TGTGCCAGCAGCTTCCGAACCGGGTTCAGCCAGCCCCAGCATTTT.

The table lists this clone with a few counts. The chain combines TRBV6-5 with TRBJ1-2; 7 bases fit TRBD1. V trimming: 6 bases; J trimming: 3 bases; junction bases outside the gene matches: 4. Germline-derived CDR1 and CDR2 are MNHEY and SVGAGI. There are 13 residues in the CDR3. CDR3 DNA sequence: TGTGCCAGCAGCCCGGGACAGTACTATGGCTACACCTTC. This gives the protein CASSPGQYYGYTF.

The V and J genes are TRBV7-9 and TRBJ1-6, with D possibly being TRBD1 (5 bases). There are 14 residues in the CDR3. From germline, CDR1 is SEHNR and CDR2 FQNEAQ (reference sequence). The V gene lost 6 bases and the J gene lost 7 bases, with 13 bases spanning the gap. The CDR3 region is CASSSGTINSPLHF. For the CDR3, the DNA is TGTGCCAGCAGTTCCGGGACTATCAATTCACCCCTCCACTTT.

This chain links TRBV7-5 with TRBJ2-1; the table assigns TRBD1, which was not confirmed against the DNA. TRBV7-5 is an annotated pseudogene. This CDR3 has 15 amino acids. DNA for the CDR3: TGTGCCAGAAGCCCCCGGTGGGTTCAGGACAATGAGCAGTTCTTC. It encodes CARSPRWVQDNEQFF.

Only one count was recorded for this clone. The chain carries TRBV7-2 and TRBJ2-1, with TRBD2 identical over 8 bases. The ends lost 4 bases at V and 8 bases at J; junction bases unmatched: 7. Germline V gene sequence: CDR1 SGHTA, CDR2 FQGNSA. The CDR3 consists of 14 residues. The CDR3 nucleotides are TGTGCCAGCAGCTCGACCGGGACTAGATATGAGCAGTTCTTC. Its protein product is CASSSTGTRYEQFF. Together with reference TRBV7-2 and TRBJ2-1, the CDR3 gives the full variable domain: GAGVSQSPSNKVTEKGKDVELRCDPISGHTALYWYRQSLGQGLEFLIYFQGNSAPDKSGLPSDRFSAERTGGSVSTLTIQRTQQEDSAVYLCASSSTGTRYEQFFGPGTRLTVL.

CDR3 DNA sequence: TGTGCCAGCAGCCCCAGGGGGCTTGGAGATGGCTACACCTTC. Its protein product is CASSPRGLGDGYTF. The V call is TRBV28, the J call TRBJ1-2; TRBD1 agrees at 8 bases. Looked up from germline, CDR1 is MDHEN and CDR2 is SYDVKM. J lost 6 bases, V lost 6 bases, and 9 bases had no gene match. CDR3 size: 14 residues.

The J gene is TRBJ1-2, the V gene TRBV29-1; 8 nucleotides match TRBD1. Per germline, CDR1 SQVTM and CDR2 ANQGSEA. The CDR3 spans 13 residues. J lost 5 bases, V lost 5 bases, and 7 bases had no gene match. CDR3 sequence (DNA): TGCAGCGTTTTTATCACAGGGGGATATGGCTACACCTTC. Its protein product is CSVFITGGYGYTF.

The chain uses TRBV5-4 and TRBJ2-7, with D possibly matching TRBD1 (6 bases). From germline, CDR1 is SGHNT and CDR2 YYREEE (reference sequence). There are 14 residues in the CDR3. The V gene lost 0 bases and the J gene lost 1 base, with 8 bases spanning the gap. This CDR3 is CASSLGTDSYEQYF. CDR3 DNA: TGTGCCAGCAGCTTGGGGACAGATTCCTACGAGCAGTACTTC.

The chain joins TRBV12-3 or TRBV12-4 to TRBJ1-2, with 11 bases fitting TRBD1. CDR3 size: 13 residues. With 3 bases clipped from V and 8 bases from J, the junction kept 2 bases outside the gene matches. CDR3 region: CASSFGTGGGYTF. The CDR3 region has the DNA TGTGCCAGCAGTTTCGGGACAGGGGGAGGCTACACCTTC.

This sequence joins TRBV30 and TRBJ1-3; 9 nucleotides match TRBD1. CDR3 length: 13 amino acids. Germline V gene lookup returns CDR1 GTSNPN and CDR2 SVGIG (reference sequence). V lost 8 bases to trimming and J lost 4 bases; unmatched junction nucleotides: 6. The CDR3 is CAKGQGNGNTIYF. CDR3 bases: TGTGCCAAGGGACAGGGCAACGGAAACACCATATATTTT.

The rearrangement joins TRBV3-1 (or the pseudogene TRBV3-2) to TRBJ1-2, with D perhaps matching TRBD1 (6 bases). Germline values: CDR1 LGHDT, CDR2 YNNKEL (reference sequence). The CDR3 loop spans 13 amino acids. Trimming shortened V by 4 bases and J by 4 bases, and 10 bases separated the two germline ends. CDR3 sequence: CASSPTGSYGYTF. CDR3 bases: TGTGCCAGCAGCCCGACAGGTTCCTATGGCTACACCTTC.

V and J are TRBV20-1 and TRBJ1-1; unclear D gene. This CDR3 is built from 11 residues. Germline CDR1 is DFQATT and CDR2 is SNEGSKA (reference sequence). The ends were cut back, 5 bases at V and 6 bases at J, with 10 bases in the middle. The CDR3 region has the DNA TGCAGTGCTTCGGAGGTCCCTGAAGCTTTCTTT. Translating it yields CSASEVPEAFF.

In its sample, this clone ranks as medium-sized (0.01 to 0.1%). The V call is TRBV5-6, the J call TRBJ2-5; unclear D gene. Germline lookup yields CDR1 SGHDT and CDR2 YYEEEE. The CDR3 is 17 amino acids. Trimming took 1 base from V and 2 from J, leaving 18 bases between them. The CDR3 coding sequence is TGTGCCAGCAGCTTGTGGTTCGGCTCTATGGAGCAAGAGACCCAGTACTTC. This encodes CASSLWFGSMEQETQYF.

The chain has TRBV9 and TRBJ2-1, with D uncertain. V was shortened by 3 bases and J by 2 bases, with 9 bases between the two germline ends. This CDR3 has 14 amino acids. CDR1 SGDLS and CDR2 YYNGEE come from the germline V gene. CDR3 amino acids: CASSGARAYNEQFF. CDR3 DNA: TGTGCCAGCAGCGGGGCGAGAGCCTACAATGAGCAGTTCTTC.

The chain recombines TRBV4-2 with TRBJ1-4; TRBD1 is a possible D gene (5 bases). Germline CDR1 and CDR2: LGHNA and YNFKEQ. V shed 3 bases and J shed 7 bases, with 18 bases lying between them. The CDR3 covers 16 residues. CDR3 sequence (DNA): TGTGCCAGCAGCCATCAACGGGGGGAGGACGGTGAAAAACTGTTTTTT. Translated, it gives CASSHQRGEDGEKLFF.

The rearrangement joins TRBV6-6 to TRBJ2-3; tentative D call: TRBD1 (6 bases). From germline, CDR1 is MNHNY and CDR2 SVGAGI (reference sequence). This CDR3 contains 14 residues. V lost 6 bases, J lost 2 bases, and 12 bases lay in between. The CDR3 DNA sequence: TGTGCCAGCAGCCACAGGGTGAACACAGATACGCAGTATTTT. This encodes CASSHRVNTDTQYF.

The chain employs TRBV29-1 and TRBJ2-1; D perhaps matches TRBD1 (6 bases). V lost 5 bases and J 9 bases, leaving 14 bases between the germline ends. The CDR3 runs to 12 residues. Germline V CDR1 and CDR2: SQVTM, ANQGSEA. CDR3 protein: CSVTQGMAEQFF. Written as DNA, the CDR3 is TGCAGCGTTACTCAGGGGATGGCTGAGCAGTTCTTC.

V usage is TRBV5-1 and J usage is TRBJ1-1; D is unresolved. The germline V gene encodes CDR1 SGHRS and CDR2 YFSETQ. Trimming shortened V by 1 base and J by 3 bases, and 13 bases separated the two germline ends. The CDR3 has 15 amino acids. The CDR3 is CASSLQPITDTEAFF. The CDR3 DNA is TGCGCCAGCAGCTTGCAGCCCATCACAGACACTGAAGCTTTCTTT.

The genes are TRBV6-5 and TRBJ1-2; 8 bases are shared with TRBD1. J lost 3 bases, V lost 4 bases, and 4 bases had no gene match. The CDR3 totals 14 residues. Germline values: CDR1 MNHEY, CDR2 SVGAGI. The CDR3 coding sequence is TGTGCCAGCAGTTGGACAGGGAGCGACTATGGCTACACCTTC. Its protein is CASSWTGSDYGYTF.

The chain has TRBV15 and TRBJ2-7, with 11 bases matching TRBD2. CDR3 length: 21 residues. The trim removed 0 bases at V and 2 bases at J, leaving 18 bases unmatched. Germline-derived CDR1 and CDR2 are LNHNV and YYDKDF (reference sequence). CDR3 region: CATSRETGLAGGRAVTYEQYF. CDR3 DNA: TGTGCCACCAGCAGAGAGACGGGGCTAGCGGGAGGCCGCGCGGTAACCTACGAGCAGTACTTC.

The rearrangement joins TRBV4-1 to TRBJ1-2, with TRBD1 identical over 8 bases. J was trimmed by 3 bases and V by 3 bases; bases with no gene match: 6. CDR1 is MGHRA and CDR2 is YSYEKL in the germline V gene. The CDR3 loop spans 15 amino acids. Here the CDR3 reads CASSQSGGAYYGYTF. The DNA for the CDR3 is TGCGCCAGCAGCCAGTCAGGGGGCGCTTACTATGGCTACACCTTC.

The chain links TRBV7-3 to TRBJ1-6; D may be TRBD1 (5 bases). CDR1 is SGHTA, CDR2 FQGTGA, per germline. Trimming removed 2 bases at V and 7 bases at J, with 9 bases between. This CDR3 region has 14 residues. The CDR3 spells CASSLDRSNSPLHF. CDR3 bases: TGTGCCAGCAGCTTAGACAGAAGCAATTCACCCCTCCACTTT.